The entry that follows covers one T cell receptor (beta chain) sequence. Which antigen it targets is not known. It has no much larger one-base neighbor in the sample; base qualities were not kept. This entry is derived from a study of CD8+ T cells in alopecia areata (dated by TCRdb to 2016 to 2019). The study in broad terms: The treated patients, all with moderate-to-severe alopecia areata, were enrolled in an open-label pilot trial of oral tofacitinib given at 5 to 10 mg twice daily. Patients on tofacitinib were biopsied at baseline and after 4 and 24 weeks of treatment, and several of the patients also had a later scalp biopsy. RNA was obtained with the PAXgene miRNA kit for fixed scalp, the miRNeasy kit for PBMCs, and the RNeasy kit for mouse skin. Tofacitinib was given for 6 to 18 months, followed by 6 months of follow-up off drug to assess delayed response and recurrence. For the treated patients, the SALT score, which quantifies what percentage of scalp surface area is affected, served as the measure of disease severity. Scalp clonality was compared across normal scalp (n=4), patchy alopecia areata scalp (n=8), and alopecia totalis/universalis scalp (n=8). On the human side, TCRbeta sequencing was run on scalp tissue and on sorted CD4+ and CD8+ peripheral blood T cells from healthy controls and from alopecia areata patients with either patchy or totalis/universalis disease. Amplification of TCRbeta CDR3 regions was done by immunoSEQ multiplex PCR using 35 Vbeta forward primers and 13 Jbeta reverse primers. In both human patients and the C3H/HeJ mouse model, the study applied high-throughput TCRbeta sequencing to look at T cell clonal expansion in alopecia areata. Study-wide conclusions, independent of this receptor: Compared with normal scalp, lesional scalp had higher clonality and more expanded CD8+ clones, particularly in alopecia totalis/universalis, a pattern that suggests antigenic drive. With tofacitinib, both scalp clonality and the number of expanded CD8+ clones among the top 100 scalp clones went down significantly. During tofacitinib treatment, many expanded lesional clones remained in scalp and blood, and this persistence may partly explain relapse after treatment is stopped. Shared TCR sequences between patients were less evident than in mice, which may be partly attributable to HLA diversity in the patient population. The treated cohort was small, with a single nonresponder, so links between baseline CD8+ expansion and response need larger studies. Resident alphabeta T cells in normal human skin are also sequenced, complicating scalp TCR repertoire analysis, unlike mouse skin dominated by gammadelta T cells.

Including cysteine and phenylalanine, the CDR3 has 15 amino acids. The sequence is cut down to CDR3 DNA, 45 bases in frame from base 1. The germline V gene sets CDR1 to SQVTM and CDR2 to ANQGSEA. Library method: the immunoSEQ multiplex PCR assay. For TCR sequencing, RNA was extracted from every sample and reverse transcribed into cDNA to serve as template. SuperScript III was used for first-strand cDNA synthesis, primed with a 2:1 mix of oligo-dT and random hexamers. Amplification bias was assessed with a synthetic immune receptor repertoire, and residual bias was removed computationally. The original methods were these. Raw reads were preprocessed to remove errors, and CDR3 was defined according to IMGT conventions as the region from the conserved cysteine to phenylalanine. Clonality was computed as 1 minus the Shannon entropy, with the entropy normalized by log2 of the number of productive unique TCRs. Scalp TCRbeta sequences were cross-referenced with sorted blood CD4 and CD8 repertoires so that the CD4 or CD8 identity of scalp clones could be inferred. Entries here come from immuneACCESS through TCRdb and include only in-frame sequences with V and J called. Some clones fail to appear in such tables; in the studies checked, an unresolved V gene covers under half of the shortfall, and the cause of the remainder is unknown. D and trimming come from the DNA, and the V and J calls and clone size come from that table. Here the sample has some 220,000 clones; more than 45% occur a single time. The ten largest make up 1.6% of the sample.

The sample's time point, from its label and the paper: 4 weeks on oral tofacitinib. The treatment or condition label corresponds to: oral pan-JAK inhibitor, 5-10 mg twice daily. Lesional scalp punch biopsies and peripheral blood were collected from alopecia areata patients. PBMCs were isolated by density centrifugation and stained for CD3, CD4 and CD8, and CD4+ and CD8+ T cells were sorted on a FACSAria. Sequencing used CD4+ T cells sorted from blood, obtained at week 4, from a patient treated with tofacitinib. The clonotype originates from a human donor with alopecia areata. The chain couples TRBV29-1 to TRBJ2-2, with TRBD1 identical over 7 junction bases. The CDR3: CRPSRDSYNTGELFF. The nucleotide sequence is TGCAGACCATCCCGGGACAGTTATAACACCGGGGAGCTGTTTTTT.